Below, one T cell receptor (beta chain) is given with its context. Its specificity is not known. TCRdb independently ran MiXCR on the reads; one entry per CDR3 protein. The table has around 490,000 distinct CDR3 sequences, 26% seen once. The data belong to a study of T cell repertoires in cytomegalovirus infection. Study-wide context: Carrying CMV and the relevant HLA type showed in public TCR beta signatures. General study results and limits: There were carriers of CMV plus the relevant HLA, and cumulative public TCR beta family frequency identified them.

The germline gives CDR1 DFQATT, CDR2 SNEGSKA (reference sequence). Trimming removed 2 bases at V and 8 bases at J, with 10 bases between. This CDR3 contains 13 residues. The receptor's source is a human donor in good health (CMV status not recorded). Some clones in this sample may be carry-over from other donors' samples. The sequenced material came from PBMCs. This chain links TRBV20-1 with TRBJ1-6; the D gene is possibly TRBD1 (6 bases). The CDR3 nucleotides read TGCAGTGCTAGATTGGAGGGGGATTCACCCCTCCACTTT. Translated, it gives CSARLEGDSPLHF.